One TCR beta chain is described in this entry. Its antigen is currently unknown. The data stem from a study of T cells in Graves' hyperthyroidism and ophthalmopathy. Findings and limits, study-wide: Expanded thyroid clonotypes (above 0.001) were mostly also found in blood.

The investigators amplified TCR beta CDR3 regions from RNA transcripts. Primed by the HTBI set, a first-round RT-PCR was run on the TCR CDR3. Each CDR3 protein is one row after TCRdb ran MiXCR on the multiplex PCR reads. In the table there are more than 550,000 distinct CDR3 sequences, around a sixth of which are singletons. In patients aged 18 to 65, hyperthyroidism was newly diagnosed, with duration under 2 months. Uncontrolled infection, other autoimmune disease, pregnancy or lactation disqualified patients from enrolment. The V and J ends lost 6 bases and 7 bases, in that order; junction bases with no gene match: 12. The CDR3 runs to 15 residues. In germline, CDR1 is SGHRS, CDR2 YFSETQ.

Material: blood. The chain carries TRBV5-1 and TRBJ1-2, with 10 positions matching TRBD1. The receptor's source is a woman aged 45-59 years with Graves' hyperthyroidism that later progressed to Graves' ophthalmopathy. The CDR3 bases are TGCGCCAGCAAGGCAACGGGACAGGGGCTCTTTGGCTACACCTTC. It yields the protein CASKATGQGLFGYTF. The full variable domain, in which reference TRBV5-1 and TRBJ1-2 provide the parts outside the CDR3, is KAGVTQTPRYLIKTRGQQVTLSCSPISGHRSVSWYQQTPGQGLQFLFEYFSETQRNKGNFPGRFSGRQFSNSRSEMNVSTLELGDSALYLCASKATGQGLFGYTFGSGTRLTVV.